Listed below are T cell receptor beta chains from one sample, sequenced in a study of shared clonotypes between healthy human individuals. Clones were read by immunoSEQ multiplex PCR, and TCRdb kept only the in-frame ones, dropping some. The profile covers 2,500,000 or so clones, with approximately 93% appearing a single time and approximately 0.35% taken by the ten largest. Sequencing was carried out using naive CD4+ T cells from PBMCs. The receptors shown here come from a man between 18 and 35 years old in good health. Some clones in this sample may be carry-over from other donors' samples. Each CDR3 is given with its conserved first and last residue. D genes are given only for firm matches. Some rows have no size entry. The others give once, few or many, or a class for an expanded clone.

v_call	clone_size	j_call	d_call	cdr3_nt	cdr3_aa
TRBV7-6	once	TRBJ2-5	TRBD2	TGTGCCAGCAGCTTAGTGGGTAGCGGGTTTGCCCAGGGGACCCAGTACTTC	CASSLVGSGFAQGTQYF
TRBV7-9	-	TRBJ1-2	-	TGTGCCAGCAGCTCAGCTCGGGTAGATGGCTACACCTTC	CASSSARVDGYTF
TRBV5-4	-	TRBJ1-1	-	TGTGCCAGCAGCCCAGGGAGACAGAGGACTGAAGCTTTCTTT	CASSPGRQRTEAFF
TRBV5-4	-	TRBJ2-1	TRBD2	TGTGCCAGCAGCACGGGACTAGCGGGAGACGTTGAGCAGTTCTTC	CASSTGLAGDVEQFF
TRBV19	-	TRBJ1-1	-	TGTGCCAGTAGTATAGACAGCATGAACACTGAAGCTTTCTTT	CASSIDSMNTEAFF
TRBV18	-	TRBJ2-7	TRBD2	TGTGCCAGCTCAGTGATAGCGGGAGATGGTTCCGAGCAGTACTTC	CASSVIAGDGSEQYF
TRBV27	-	TRBJ2-5	-	TGTGCCAGCAGTGGTACAGGGTTGGGAGAGACCCAGTACTTC	CASSGTGLGETQYF
TRBV14	once	TRBJ2-7	-	TGTGCCAGCAGCCAAGATAAAGCCGTTCCCCCTAGGGAGCAGTACTTC	CASSQDKAVPPREQYF
TRBV27	-	TRBJ2-5	TRBD2	TGTGCCAGCAGTTTATTAGGGCGCGGACTAGCGGGTTCGGGGGAGACCCAGTACTTC	CASSLLGRGLAGSGETQYF
TRBV4-3	-	TRBJ2-1	TRBD2	TGCGCCAGCAGCTTACGACTAGCGGGCCACTACAATGAGCAGTTCTTC	CASSLRLAGHYNEQFF
TRBV18	-	TRBJ1-1	-	TGTGCCAGCTCGGGGGTAGGGGGGCTTGAAGCTTTCTTT	CASSGVGGLEAFF
TRBV27	-	TRBJ2-7	TRBD2	TGTGCCAGCAGTCAAGGACTAGCGGCCCACGAGCAGTACTTC	CASSQGLAAHEQYF
TRBV15	-	TRBJ2-7	TRBD2	TGTGCCACCAGCAGGGCCGGGACTAACATCTACGAGCAGTACTTC	CATSRAGTNIYEQYF
TRBV2	once	TRBJ1-1	-	TGTGCCGGGGGGGTTGAAGCTTTCTTT	CAGGVEAFF
TRBV6-1	-	TRBJ1-5	-	TGTGCCAGTTGGACGGGGTTTGGCCAGCCCCAGCATTTT	CASWTGFGQPQHF
TRBV5-1	-	TRBJ2-7	-	TGCGCCAGCAGCTTGGGGCCGGGGCCCACCTACGAGCAGTACTTC	CASSLGPGPTYEQYF
TRBV5-4	many	TRBJ1-2	TRBD1	TGTGCCAGCAGCCTGGACAGGGGTATCTATGGCTACACCTTC	CASSLDRGIYGYTF
TRBV10-3	-	TRBJ2-1	TRBD2	TGTGCCATCAGTGAGTCGGCGACTAGCTCAGTCAATGAGCAGTTCTTC	CAISESATSSVNEQFF
TRBV5-4	-	TRBJ2-7	-	TGTGCCAGCAGCTTGGCCGCGGGGGCTGGGGGCTACGAGCAGTACTTC	CASSLAAGAGGYEQYF
TRBV5-1	once	TRBJ2-7	-	TGCGCCAGCAGCTTGGGCCCATTCTACGAGCAGTACTTC	CASSLGPFYEQYF
TRBV2	-	TRBJ1-5	-	TGTGCCAGCAGGAGCGGGCCCGGCGGTTCTTTTCAGCCCCAGCATTTT	CASRSGPGGSFQPQHF
TRBV19	-	TRBJ1-5	-	TGTGCCAGTAGTACCGGGACAAAGCCCTATCAGCCCCAGCATTTT	CASSTGTKPYQPQHF
TRBV7-9	-	TRBJ2-3	TRBD2	TGTGCCAGCAGCTTAGGAGCGGGAGGGCCCTCTGGCACAGATACGCAGTATTTT	CASSLGAGGPSGTDTQYF
TRBV19	-	TRBJ1-5	-	TGTGCCAGTACCCCTATTTTTGGCAATCAGCCCCAGCATTTT	CASTPIFGNQPQHF
TRBV5-1	-	TRBJ2-2	TRBD1	TGCGCCAGCAGCTTCCAGGGGGTGAACACCGGGGAGCTGTTTTTT	CASSFQGVNTGELFF
TRBV29-1	-	TRBJ1-1	-	TGCAGCGTGGACTGGAACACTGAAGCTTTCTTT	CSVDWNTEAFF
TRBV10-3	-	TRBJ1-2	-	TGTGCCATCAGTGTGACCGGGACGGATGGCTACACCTTC	CAISVTGTDGYTF
TRBV5-1	once	TRBJ2-7	TRBD1	TGCGCCAGCGGACAGGGGGTTACCTACGAGCAGTACTTC	CASGQGVTYEQYF